This is a list of T cell receptor beta chains from one sample in a study of CD8+CD57+ T cells in acquired aplastic anemia. TCRdb ran MiXCR on the reads and lists one entry per CDR3 protein. The sample has about 120,000 distinct CDR3 sequences, 45% to 60% seen once. The sequenced material came from sorted CD4+, CD8+, or CD8+CD57+ T cells (not recorded which) from PBMCs. These receptors originate from a human donor with aplastic anemia. CDR3s leave out the opening cysteine and the closing phenylalanine or tryptophan. Each record gives: V gene, J gene, CDR3 protein.

TRBV29-1	TRBJ2-7	SVEWHEGYEQY
TRBV7-9	TRBJ1-1	ASSFPRPEAF
TRBV5-1	TRBJ2-6	ASSLAGQAGANVLT
TRBV6-1	TRBJ2-2	AGTANTGELF
TRBV5-1	TRBJ2-1	ASSLETSGGNEQF
TRBV4-3	TRBJ2-7	ASSQAGLPYEQY
TRBV10-1	TRBJ2-1	ASSRDVRLAGGTNEQF
TRBV27	TRBJ2-3	ASSWVGDTQY
TRBV7-2	TRBJ1-5	ASSLRQGEGQPQH
TRBV5-1	TRBJ2-7	ASSLRTSTYEQY
TRBV5-1	TRBJ2-7	ASSRVGQGGGSYEQY
TRBV7-2	TRBJ1-5	ASSLWGIQPQH
TRBV5-6	TRBJ1-4	ASSQGEKLF
TRBV15	TRBJ2-5	ATSSTSGGGETQY
TRBV20-1	TRBJ2-5	SARVFGLAGGRDQETQY
TRBV2	TRBJ2-5	GTGAFQETQY
TRBV30	TRBJ2-7	AWDRGGIGEQY
TRBV5-5	TRBJ2-7	ASRLGQSYEQY
TRBV10-3	TRBJ1-3	AISEGAGGNTIY
TRBV4-1	TRBJ2-7	ASSQEQGYEQY
TRBV10-2	TRBJ2-7	ASMTGRYEQY
TRBV20-1	TRBJ2-2	SAFLPGLAANTGELF
TRBV19	TRBJ1-2	ASRDRVTQIYGYT
TRBV2	TRBJ2-2	ASSVVGTVTGELF
TRBV29-1	TRBJ1-1	SVDDLDRAEAF
TRBV7-9	TRBJ1-1	AGSSLTVNTEAF
TRBV19	TRBJ2-5	ASNGQGASQETQY
TRBV10-3	TRBJ1-6	AISEFAGRSPLH
TRBV25-1	TRBJ2-5	ASSGVGPGAEVETQY
TRBV20-1	TRBJ2-7	SARDLGIAGTHEQY
TRBV20-1	TRBJ2-3	SAPVPGRGADTQY
TRBV27	TRBJ2-1	ASSLLSGGANEQF
TRBV7-9	TRBJ2-7	ASSLGIHGGYEQY
TRBV29-1	TRBJ2-2	SVGRGANTGELF
TRBV19	TRBJ2-7	ASSIGTGTYEQY
TRBV12-3/TRBV12-4	TRBJ1-5	ASSHDRPRNQPQH
TRBV18	TRBJ2-5	ASSPFEGTETQY
TRBV10-3	TRBJ2-7	ASREGPYEQY
TRBV5-1	TRBJ1-4	ASSLGQSTNEKLF
TRBV7-8	TRBJ2-1	ASSTTSGSGNEQF
TRBV7-3	TRBJ2-3	ASSSAAGPTDTQY
TRBV7-8	TRBJ2-5	ARSVGQGLGETQY
TRBV20-1	TRBJ2-7	SASPYRSEQY
TRBV9	TRBJ2-5	ASSVGPQETQY
TRBV7-2	TRBJ2-7	ASSTIRYYEQY
TRBV20-1	TRBJ2-3	SARGLAGGQGTDTQY
TRBV12-3/TRBV12-4	TRBJ2-2	ASTMWGNTGELF
TRBV15	TRBJ2-2	ATRTGTGDTGELF
TRBV29-1	TRBJ2-7	SVEGDGVSYEQY
TRBV7-9	TRBJ2-7	ASSPPGLAVYEQY
TRBV13	TRBJ2-6	ASSLSGASYGANVLT
TRBV19	TRBJ2-7	ASRNRGADEQY
TRBV2	TRBJ2-1	ASKQREGLNEQF
TRBV10-3	TRBJ1-2	AISAKGDGYT
TRBV7-2	TRBJ2-3	ASSLRQGGDTDTQY